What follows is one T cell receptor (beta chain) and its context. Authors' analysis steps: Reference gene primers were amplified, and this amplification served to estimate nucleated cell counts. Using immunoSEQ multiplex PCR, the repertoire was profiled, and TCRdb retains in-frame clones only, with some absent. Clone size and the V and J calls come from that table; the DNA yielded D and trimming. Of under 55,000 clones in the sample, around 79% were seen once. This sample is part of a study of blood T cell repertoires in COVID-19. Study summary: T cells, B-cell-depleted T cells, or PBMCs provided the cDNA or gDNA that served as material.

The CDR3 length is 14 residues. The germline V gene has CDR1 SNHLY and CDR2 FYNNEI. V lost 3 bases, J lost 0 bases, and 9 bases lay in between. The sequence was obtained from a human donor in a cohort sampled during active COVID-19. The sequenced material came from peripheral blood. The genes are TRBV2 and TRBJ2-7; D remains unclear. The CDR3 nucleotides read TGTGCCAGCAGTGAGTATTTCCTCTCCTACGAGCAGTACTTC. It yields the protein CASSEYFLSYEQYF.